This T cell receptor (beta chain) was observed in a study of blood T cell repertoires in COVID-19. About the research overall: The United States, Italy and Spain were the sources of the acute and convalescent COVID-19 samples. PBMCs, B-cell-depleted T cells, or T cells were the source of the cDNA or gDNA that made up the material.

CDR3 length equals 14 residues. Germline values: CDR1 SGHRS, CDR2 YFSETQ. V lost 0 bases and J 7 bases, leaving 11 bases between the germline ends. Clinical history reported by participants formed the basis on which cohorts were assigned. Per the original data handling: Cell counts per sample came from amplifying reference gene primers. The protocol was immunoSEQ multiplex PCR, while the TCRdb copy is restricted to in-frame clones and leaves out a portion. V, J and clone size are taken as reported in that table, and D and trimming were inferred from the DNA itself. The data show about 270,000 clones, 85% to 90% seen once.

The clonotype was recovered from a woman aged 25-40 years with acute COVID-19. The sequencing input was PBMCs or T cells enriched from blood (not recorded which). The chain recombines TRBV5-1 with TRBJ1-5; weak D call: TRBD1 (6 bases). CDR3 loop: CASSLGIQGQPQHF. CDR3 DNA: TGCGCCAGCAGCTTGGGAATACAGGGCCAGCCCCAGCATTTT.